This T cell receptor beta chain emerged from a study of blood T cell repertoires in COVID-19. Study at large: Acute and convalescent COVID-19 specimens originated in the United States, Italy and Spain.

How the authors handled the data: Estimated nucleated cell counts came from reference gene primer amplification. Generated by immunoSEQ multiplex PCR, the TCRdb table keeps only in-frame clones and is missing some. That table is the source of V, J and clone size, and D and trimming were worked out from the DNA. The table lists some 190,000 clones, approximately 85% of them singletons. This CDR3 is 15 amino acids long. V lost 6 bases, J lost 6 bases, and 12 bases stayed unmatched. CDR1 is MNHEY, CDR2 SVGAGI, per germline. The sequence was obtained from a human donor with active or convalescent COVID-19. The donor label of this sample is uncertain. Sequenced material: peripheral blood. V is TRBV6-5 and J is TRBJ2-3; TRBD2 aligns across 7 bases. The CDR3 sequence: CASRDWTGGLDTQYF. DNA for the CDR3: TGTGCCAGCAGAGATTGGACGGGAGGATTGGATACGCAGTATTTT.